This T cell receptor (beta chain) was found in a study of blood T cell repertoires in COVID-19. Study details: Both acute and convalescent COVID-19 samples were obtained from the United States, Italy and Spain. The analysed material was cDNA or gDNA that came from T cells, B-cell-depleted T cells, or PBMCs.

This clone was observed a handful of times. Per the original data handling: For nucleated cells, counts were estimated from reference gene primer amplification. Assay used: immunoSEQ multiplex PCR; TCRdb lists only in-frame clones, some missing. The V and J calls and clone size are taken from that table; D and trimming were inferred from the DNA. The sample holds some 19,000 clones, roughly 85% seen once. Germline CDR1 and CDR2: SNHLY and FYNNEI. The CDR3 contains 16 residues. V shed 8 bases and J 2 bases; nucleotides not matched to a gene: 9. Sequencing was performed on peripheral blood. The V and J genes are TRBV2 and TRBJ2-2; 9 bases fit TRBD2. The clonotype was recovered from an elderly man with acute or convalescent COVID-19. The CDR3 bases are TGTGCCAGCGCTAGGGGGCTAGCGGGAAACACCGGGGAGCTGTTTTTT. Translation: CASARGLAGNTGELFF.